This TCR beta chain was sequenced for a study of T cells in Graves' hyperthyroidism and ophthalmopathy. Study summary: Upon initial diagnosis and before any treatment, peripheral blood was collected.

The CDR3 regions of TCR beta were amplified from RNA transcripts. The HTBI set primed first-round TCR CDR3 RT-PCR. MiXCR, run by TCRdb on the multiplex PCR reads, gives a single entry per CDR3 protein. The sample contains around 290,000 distinct CDR3 sequences, over 15% of which appear only once. The CDR3 has 13 residues. From germline, CDR1 is SGHAT and CDR2 FQNNGV. V was trimmed by 3 bases and J by 6 bases, leaving 11 bases between them. The chain uses TRBV11-2 and TRBJ2-5, with D perhaps TRBD2 (7 bases). Source material: blood. The clonotype originates from a woman aged 60-75 years with Graves' ophthalmopathy. CDR3 nucleotides: TGTGCCAGCAGCTTGACGGGGGGCAAGACCCAGTACTTC. As protein: CASSLTGGKTQYF.